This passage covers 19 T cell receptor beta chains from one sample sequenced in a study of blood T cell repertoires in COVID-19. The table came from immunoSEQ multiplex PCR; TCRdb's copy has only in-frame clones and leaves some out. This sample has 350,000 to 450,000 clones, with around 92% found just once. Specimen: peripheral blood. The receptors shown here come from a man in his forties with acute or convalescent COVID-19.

The CDR3 DNA sequence: TGTGCCAGCAGTTTTCTATATGGTCTGGGGCCTGAAGCTTTCTTT. This codes for CASSFLYGLGPEAFF. The gene calls are TRBV28 and TRBJ1-1; D might be TRBD1 (5 bases). V lost 3 bases and J lost 6, with 17 bases in between. Germline CDR1 is MDHEN and CDR2 is SYDVKM. This CDR3 has 15 residues.

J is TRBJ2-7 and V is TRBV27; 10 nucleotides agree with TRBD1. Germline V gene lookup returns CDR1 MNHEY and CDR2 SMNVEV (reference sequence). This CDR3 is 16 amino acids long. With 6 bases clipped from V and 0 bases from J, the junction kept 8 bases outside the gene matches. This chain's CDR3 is CASRRGTGDLSYEQYF. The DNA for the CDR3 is TGTGCCAGCAGGAGAGGGACAGGGGATCTCTCCTACGAGCAGTACTTC.

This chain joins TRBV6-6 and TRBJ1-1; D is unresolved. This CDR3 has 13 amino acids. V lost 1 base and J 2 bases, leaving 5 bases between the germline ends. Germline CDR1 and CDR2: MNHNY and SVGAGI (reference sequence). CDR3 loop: CASSYYTNTEAFF. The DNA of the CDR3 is TGTGCCAGCAGTTACTACACCAACACTGAAGCTTTCTTT.

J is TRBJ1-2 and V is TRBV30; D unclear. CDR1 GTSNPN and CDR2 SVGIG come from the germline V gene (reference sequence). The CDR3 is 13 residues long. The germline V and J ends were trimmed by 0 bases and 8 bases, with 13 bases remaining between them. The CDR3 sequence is CAWSVLGEVGYTF. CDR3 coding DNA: TGTGCCTGGAGTGTTTTAGGAGAGGTCGGCTACACCTTC.

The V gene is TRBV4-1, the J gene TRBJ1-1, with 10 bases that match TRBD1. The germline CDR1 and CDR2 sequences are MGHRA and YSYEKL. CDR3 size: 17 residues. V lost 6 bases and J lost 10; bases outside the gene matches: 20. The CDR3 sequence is CASRPYSGTGAKKLAFF. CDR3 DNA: TGCGCCAGCAGGCCTTATTCCGGGACAGGGGCGAAGAAGTTAGCTTTCTTT.

The CDR3 DNA reads as TGCGCCAGCAGCCAAGAATCAGGCTCCAGCGGGAGATACTACGAGCAGTACTTC. Its translation: CASSQESGSSGRYYEQYF. This chain links TRBV4-1 with TRBJ2-7; TRBD2 agrees at 8 bases. The CDR3 is 18 residues long. With 0 bases clipped from V and 3 bases from J, the junction kept 13 bases outside the gene matches. The V gene's germline CDR1 is MGHRA and CDR2 YSYEKL.

CDR3 amino acids: CASSGDFGGGEQYF. The DNA of the CDR3 is TGTGCCAGTAGTGGTGACTTTGGGGGCGGCGAGCAGTACTTC. The V call is TRBV19, the J call TRBJ2-7, with D maybe TRBD1 (6 bases). The CDR3 is 14 residues long. Between the trimmed V and J ends, which lost 5 bases and 6 bases, there was a span of 17 bases. Germline lookup yields CDR1 LNHDA and CDR2 SQIVND (reference sequence).

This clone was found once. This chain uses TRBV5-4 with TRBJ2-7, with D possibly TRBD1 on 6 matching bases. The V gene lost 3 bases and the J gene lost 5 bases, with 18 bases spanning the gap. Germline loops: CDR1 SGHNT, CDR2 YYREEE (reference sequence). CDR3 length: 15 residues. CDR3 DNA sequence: TGTGCCAGCAGCTCCCAGGCGTGGGGGCTACACGAGCAGTACTTC. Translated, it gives CASSSQAWGLHEQYF.

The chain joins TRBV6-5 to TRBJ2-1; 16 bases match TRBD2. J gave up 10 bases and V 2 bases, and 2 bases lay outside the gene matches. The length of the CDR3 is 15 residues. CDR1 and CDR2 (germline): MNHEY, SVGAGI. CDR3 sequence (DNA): TGTGCCAGCAGTTACCCGGGACTAGCGGGGGGGGAGCAGTTCTTC. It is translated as CASSYPGLAGGEQFF.

The CDR3 loop reads CSACASDLGNTEAFF. CDR3 nucleotide sequence: TGCAGTGCTTGTGCTAGTGACCTGGGGAACACTGAAGCTTTCTTT. The rearrangement links TRBV20-1 to TRBJ1-1; no clear D gene. The CDR3 runs 15 residues. The germline V and J ends were trimmed by 5 bases and 1 base, with 17 bases remaining between them. CDR1 and CDR2 from the germline V gene are DFQATT and SNEGSKA (reference sequence).

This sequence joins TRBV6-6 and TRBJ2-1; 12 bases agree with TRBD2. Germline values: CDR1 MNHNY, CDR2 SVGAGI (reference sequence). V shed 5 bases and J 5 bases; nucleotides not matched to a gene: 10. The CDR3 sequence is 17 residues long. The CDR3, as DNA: TGTGCCAGCAGTCGGAATCCCCGGACTAGCGGGGACAATGAGCAGTTCTTC. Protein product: CASSRNPRTSGDNEQFF.

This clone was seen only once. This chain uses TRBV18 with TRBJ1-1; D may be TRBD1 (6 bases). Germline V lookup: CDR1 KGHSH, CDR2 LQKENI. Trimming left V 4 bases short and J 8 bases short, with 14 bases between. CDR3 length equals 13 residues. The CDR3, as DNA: TGTGCCAGCTCACTCTCGACAGGTTCAGAAGCTTTCTTT. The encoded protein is CASSLSTGSEAFF.

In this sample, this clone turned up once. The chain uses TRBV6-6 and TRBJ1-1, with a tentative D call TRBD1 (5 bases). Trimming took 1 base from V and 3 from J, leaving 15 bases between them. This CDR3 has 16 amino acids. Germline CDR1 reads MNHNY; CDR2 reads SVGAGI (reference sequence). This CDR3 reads CASSYFVRAVDTEAFF. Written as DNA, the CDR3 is TGTGCCAGCAGTTACTTCGTCAGGGCTGTGGACACTGAAGCTTTCTTT.

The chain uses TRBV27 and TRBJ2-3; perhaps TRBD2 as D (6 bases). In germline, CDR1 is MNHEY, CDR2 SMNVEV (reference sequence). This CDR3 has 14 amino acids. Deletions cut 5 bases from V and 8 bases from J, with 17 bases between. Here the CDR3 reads CASSPRDLGGTQYF. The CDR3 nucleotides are TGTGCCAGCAGTCCCCGGGACTTGGGGGGTACGCAGTATTTT.

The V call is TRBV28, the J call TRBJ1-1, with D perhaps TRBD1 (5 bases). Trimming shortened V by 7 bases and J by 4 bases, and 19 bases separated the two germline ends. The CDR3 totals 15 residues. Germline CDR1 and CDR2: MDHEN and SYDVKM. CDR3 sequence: CASMGQGGFGTEAFF. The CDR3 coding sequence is TGTGCCAGCATGGGGCAGGGTGGATTTGGCACTGAAGCTTTCTTT.

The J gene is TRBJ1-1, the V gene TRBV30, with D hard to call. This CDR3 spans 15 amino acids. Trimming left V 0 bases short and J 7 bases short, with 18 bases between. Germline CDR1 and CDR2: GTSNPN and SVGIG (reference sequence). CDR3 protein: CAWSVREGRFGEAFF. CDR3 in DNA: TGTGCCTGGAGTGTACGGGAAGGGCGGTTTGGTGAAGCTTTCTTT.

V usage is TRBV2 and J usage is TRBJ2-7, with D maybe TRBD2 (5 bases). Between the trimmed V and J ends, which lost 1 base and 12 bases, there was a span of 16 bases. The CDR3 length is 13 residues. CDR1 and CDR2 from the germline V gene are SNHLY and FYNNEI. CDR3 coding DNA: TGTGCCAGCAGTGAAGAGCGGTTTGGTGAAACGTACTTC. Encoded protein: CASSEERFGETYF.

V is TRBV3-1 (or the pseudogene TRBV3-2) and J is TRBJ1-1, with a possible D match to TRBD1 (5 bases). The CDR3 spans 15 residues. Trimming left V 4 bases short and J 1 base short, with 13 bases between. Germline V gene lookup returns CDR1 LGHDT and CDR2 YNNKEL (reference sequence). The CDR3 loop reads CASSRAGTENTEAFF. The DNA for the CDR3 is TGTGCCAGCAGCCGGGCCGGGACTGAGAACACTGAAGCTTTCTTT.

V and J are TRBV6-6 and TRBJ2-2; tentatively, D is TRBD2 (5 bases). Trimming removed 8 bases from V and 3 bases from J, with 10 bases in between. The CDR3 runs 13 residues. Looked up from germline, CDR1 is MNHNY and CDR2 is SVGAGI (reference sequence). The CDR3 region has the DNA TGTGCCAGCCGCAGAGGGTACACCGGGGAGCTGTTTTTT. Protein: CASRRGYTGELFF.